Presented here are 5 T cell receptor beta chains from one specimen sequenced in a study of T cell clones after liver transplantation. The assay was immunoSEQ multiplex PCR, and TCRdb's table has in-frame clones only and misses some. Among 93,000 or so clones listed, about 86% were seen once. The sequencing here drew on CD4+ T cells from blood, taken approximately 50 months after liver transplant. These receptors all stem from a human patient who received a liver transplant. Some T cells may have originated in the graft donor.

This clone was counted only a few times. The chain carries TRBV19 and TRBJ1-2, with 7 bases lining up with TRBD1. CDR1 and CDR2 (germline): LNHDA, SQIVND (reference sequence). The V and J ends lost 7 bases and 5 bases, in that order; junction bases with no gene match: 4. There are 12 residues in the CDR3. For the CDR3, the DNA is TGTGCCAGTAATCCGACAGGGTATGGCTACACCTTC. It specifies CASNPTGYGYTF. Using reference TRBV19 and TRBJ1-2 for the parts outside the CDR3, the full variable domain is DGGITQSPKYLFRKEGQNVTLSCEQNLNHDAMYWYRQDPGQGLRLIYYSQIVNDFQKGDIAEGYSVSREKKESFPLTVTSAQKNPTAFYLCASNPTGYGYTFGSGTRLTVV.

The DNA for the CDR3 is TGTGCCAGCAGCTCGCGATTACTAGCGGGGGTTGTAAATGAGCAGTTCTTC. Amino acid sequence: CASSSRLLAGVVNEQFF. V gene TRBV5-4 combines with J gene TRBJ2-1, with TRBD2 identical over 11 bases. Germline assignment: CDR1 SGHNT and CDR2 YYREEE (reference sequence). The CDR3 length is 17 residues. Germline trimming cut 3 bases from V and 7 bases from J; bases unmatched to any gene: 12.

This chain joins TRBV7-9 and TRBJ1-4; no reliable D call. The germline V gene encodes CDR1 SEHNR and CDR2 FQNEAQ (reference sequence). The CDR3 has 18 amino acids. Trimming removed 2 bases at V and 0 bases at J, with 16 bases between. The CDR3 nucleotides read TGTGCCAGCAGCTTAATCGAGCCATCGTATGCAACTAATGAAAAACTGTTTTTT. Amino acids: CASSLIEPSYATNEKLFF.

This chain uses TRBV9 with TRBJ1-4; D is unresolved. The V and J ends lost 0 bases and 8 bases respectively, with 11 bases between them. Germline V gives CDR1 SGDLS, CDR2 YYNGEE. The CDR3 length is 14 residues. CDR3 bases: TGTGCCAGCAGCGTAGCGTATACTGGGGAAAAACTGTTTTTT. Residues: CASSVAYTGEKLFF.

Only a few counts were recorded for this clone. The rearrangement uses TRBV4-2 and TRBJ2-3; D not certain. This CDR3 is 14 amino acids long. Germline V gene lookup returns CDR1 LGHNA and CDR2 YNFKEQ. The V gene lost 0 bases and the J gene lost 8 bases, with 12 bases spanning the gap. The CDR3 nucleotides read TGTGCCAGCAGCCAAGATCGAAGGGCAGGTACGCAGTATTTT. It translates to CASSQDRRAGTQYF.